These T cell receptor beta chains were read from a single sample in a study of blood T cell repertoires in COVID-19. Libraries were prepared by immunoSEQ multiplex PCR; TCRdb keeps only in-frame clonotypes and omits some of them. Among approximately 230,000 clones listed, about nine tenths were seen once. The sequenced sample was peripheral blood. These receptors all stem from a woman aged 25 to 39 with COVID-19, enrolled during active disease. Each CDR3 is given with its conserved first and last residue. D genes are given only for firm matches. The size of a clone is reported for some rows only, either as once, few or many, or as a class for expanded clones.

V	J	length	D	size	DNA	CDR3
TRBV25-1	TRBJ2-6	13	NA	NA	TGTGCCAGCAGCTACTCTGGGGCCAACGTCCTGACTTTC	CASSYSGANVLTF
TRBV10-1	TRBJ2-7	13	TRBD1	NA	TGCGCCAGCAAAACAGGGGTCCCCTTCGAGCAGTACTTC	CASKTGVPFEQYF
TRBV5-6	TRBJ2-1	13	TRBD1	NA	TGTGCCAGCAGCTTACCACAGGGGTATGAGCAGTTCTTC	CASSLPQGYEQFF
TRBV6-5	TRBJ2-3	15	NA	NA	TGTGCCAGCAGGAAACAGGGGGGGGTTTCAGATACGCAGTATTTT	CASRKQGGVSDTQYF
TRBV29-1	TRBJ1-2	13	NA	NA	TGCAGCGCAAGATCGGGGGGCGACTATGGCTACACCTTC	CSARSGGDYGYTF
TRBV6-4	TRBJ1-6	16	NA	NA	TGTGCCAGCAGAACTCAGGCGGGCCGGGATAATTCACCCCTCCACTTT	CASRTQAGRDNSPLHF
TRBV5-4	TRBJ2-1	13	NA	NA	TGTGCCAGCAGCTTCCGTAGCGGAAATGAGCAGTTCTTC	CASSFRSGNEQFF
TRBV25-1	TRBJ2-1	13	TRBD2	NA	TGTGCCAGCGTCCTGGCGGGAGTGGATGAGCAGTTCTTC	CASVLAGVDEQFF
TRBV27	TRBJ1-6	12	TRBD1	NA	TGTGCCAGCACAGGGGGTAATTCACCCCTCCACTTT	CASTGGNSPLHF
TRBV5-1	TRBJ1-5	14	NA	once	TGCGCCAGCAGCTTACAGGGTGGCAATCAGCCCCAGCATTTT	CASSLQGGNQPQHF
TRBV7-2	TRBJ2-1	15	TRBD2	NA	TGTGCCAGCAGGTCTAGCGGGGTCTCCTACAATGAGCAGTTCTTC	CASRSSGVSYNEQFF
TRBV7-6	TRBJ1-4	16	TRBD1	NA	TGTGCCAGCAGCTTAGACAGGGGGGCCTTTAATGAAAAACTGTTTTTT	CASSLDRGAFNEKLFF
TRBV7-9	TRBJ2-3	15	NA	NA	TGTGCCAGCAGGCCAGGGGGGACAGTGACAGATACGCAGTATTTT	CASRPGGTVTDTQYF
TRBV7-2	TRBJ2-5	14	TRBD2	NA	TGTGCCAGCAGCTTAGGACTAGCCCCAGAGACCCAGTACTTC	CASSLGLAPETQYF